The following is a TCR beta chain sequence with its context. Its antigen is undetermined. The authors ran the assay at deep level. Libraries were prepared by immunoSEQ multiplex PCR; TCRdb keeps only in-frame clonotypes and omits some of them. This table has some 700,000 clones, roughly 87% appearing once. The data are from a study of shared clonotypes between healthy human individuals. Turning to the study itself: Per-donor plates numbered three CD4 naive, three CD4 memory, two CD8 naive and one CD8 memory. Study results and caveats: Limitation of the genetic and exposure-history diversity represented came from the few donors.

CDR1 and CDR2 from the germline V gene are LGHNA and YNFKEQ. The CDR3 has 13 residues. Trimming pared 3 bases from V and 6 bases from J, leaving 11 bases between. The V call is TRBV4-2, the J call TRBJ1-1, with D possibly being TRBD1 (5 bases). The sequenced sample was memory CD8+ T cells from PBMCs. Documented subset: CD45RO+ cells pooled with CCR7-negative TemRA cells. The sequence derives from a man aged 18 to 35 in good health. Some clones in this sample may be carry-over from other donors' samples. CDR3 region: CASSQLRGAEAFF. The CDR3, as DNA: TGTGCCAGCAGCCAGCTGAGGGGAGCTGAAGCTTTCTTT.